A selection of T cell receptor beta chains follows, all from one sample in a study of blood T cell repertoires in COVID-19. TCRdb keeps only in-frame clones here, not all; method: immunoSEQ multiplex PCR. The sample has about 29,000 clones; roughly 84% are singletons. Sequencing used peripheral blood. These receptors all come from a man aged 80 or over with active COVID-19. Both conserved end residues are part of each CDR3. Fields, in order: J gene, V gene, CDR3 length, clone size, D gene, CDR3 protein, CDR3 DNA. The D gene is left open where the match is weak. The size field is filled for only some rows; it gives once, few, many or a size class.

J gene: TRBJ2-7; V gene: TRBV7-2; CDR3 length: 13; clone size: NA; D gene: NA; CDR3 protein: CASSSTVYYEQYF; CDR3 DNA: TGTGCCAGCAGCTCGACAGTTTACTACGAGCAGTACTTC
J gene: TRBJ2-1; V gene: TRBV11-3; CDR3 length: 16; clone size: NA; D gene: NA; CDR3 protein: CASSFSWGGDRDEQFF; CDR3 DNA: TGTGCCAGCAGCTTCAGTTGGGGGGGCGACAGAGATGAGCAGTTCTTC
J gene: TRBJ1-6; V gene: TRBV6-4; CDR3 length: 16; clone size: NA; D gene: NA; CDR3 protein: CASSEYAGGAGSPLHF; CDR3 DNA: TGTGCCAGCAGTGAATACGCGGGGGGCGCTGGTTCACCCCTCCACTTT
J gene: TRBJ2-1; V gene: TRBV6-5; CDR3 length: 15; clone size: NA; D gene: TRBD2; CDR3 protein: CASRDSGGANNEQFF; CDR3 DNA: TGTGCCAGCAGAGATAGCGGGGGGGCCAACAATGAGCAGTTCTTC
J gene: TRBJ1-2; V gene: TRBV12-5; CDR3 length: 14; clone size: NA; D gene: NA; CDR3 protein: CASGLVQGNYGYTF; CDR3 DNA: TGTGCTAGTGGTTTGGTACAGGGTAACTATGGCTACACCTTC
J gene: TRBJ1-1; V gene: TRBV6-1; CDR3 length: 12; clone size: NA; D gene: TRBD1; CDR3 protein: CASSDGRGRAFF; CDR3 DNA: TGTGCCAGCAGTGATGGCAGGGGGAGAGCTTTCTTT
J gene: TRBJ2-3; V gene: TRBV7-3; CDR3 length: 15; clone size: NA; D gene: TRBD2; CDR3 protein: CASSRVAGGPDTQYF; CDR3 DNA: TGTGCCAGCAGCCGTGTAGCGGGGGGGCCAGATACGCAGTATTTT
J gene: TRBJ1-1; V gene: TRBV4-1; CDR3 length: 17; clone size: NA; D gene: TRBD1; CDR3 protein: CASSQDLARGVNTEAFF; CDR3 DNA: TGCGCCAGCAGCCAAGACTTGGCCAGGGGGGTAAACACTGAAGCTTTCTTT
J gene: TRBJ2-7; V gene: TRBV21-1; CDR3 length: 13; clone size: once; D gene: NA; CDR3 protein: CASSKPADYEQYF; CDR3 DNA: TGTGCCAGCAGCAAACCCGCAGATTACGAGCAGTACTTC
J gene: TRBJ2-7; V gene: TRBV13; CDR3 length: 12; clone size: once; D gene: NA; CDR3 protein: CASSLANSEQYF; CDR3 DNA: TGTGCCAGCAGCTTAGCCAACAGTGAGCAGTACTTC
J gene: TRBJ2-1; V gene: TRBV7-2; CDR3 length: 14; clone size: NA; D gene: TRBD2; CDR3 protein: CASSETSGYNEQFF; CDR3 DNA: TGTGCCAGCAGCGAGACTAGCGGCTACAATGAGCAGTTCTTC
J gene: TRBJ2-5; V gene: TRBV5-1; CDR3 length: 16; clone size: NA; D gene: TRBD2; CDR3 protein: CASSRSGVAGQETQYF; CDR3 DNA: TGCGCCAGCAGCCGAAGCGGGGTGGCAGGGCAAGAGACCCAGTACTTC
J gene: TRBJ1-3; V gene: TRBV30; CDR3 length: 13; clone size: NA; D gene: NA; CDR3 protein: CAWSPGSGNTIYF; CDR3 DNA: TGTGCCTGGAGTCCAGGCTCTGGAAACACCATATATTTT
J gene: TRBJ1-1; V gene: TRBV6-5; CDR3 length: 14; clone size: NA; D gene: NA; CDR3 protein: CASSSRGVGPEAFF; CDR3 DNA: TGTGCCAGCAGTTCCCGCGGGGTTGGGCCTGAAGCTTTCTTT
J gene: TRBJ1-5; V gene: TRBV6-5; CDR3 length: 15; clone size: NA; D gene: NA; CDR3 protein: CASSYSNRDNQPQHF; CDR3 DNA: TGTGCCAGCAGTTACTCGAACAGGGACAATCAGCCCCAGCATTTT
J gene: TRBJ2-1; V gene: TRBV20-1; CDR3 length: 14; clone size: NA; D gene: NA; CDR3 protein: CSASLGASYNEQFF; CDR3 DNA: TGCAGTGCTAGTCTCGGAGCCTCCTACAATGAGCAGTTCTTC
J gene: TRBJ2-3; V gene: TRBV5-6; CDR3 length: 13; clone size: NA; D gene: NA; CDR3 protein: CASRLEVGDTQYF; CDR3 DNA: TGTGCCAGCAGACTCGAGGTGGGAGATACGCAGTATTTT
J gene: TRBJ2-2; V gene: TRBV5-1; CDR3 length: 15; clone size: NA; D gene: NA; CDR3 protein: CASSPDRLATGELFF; CDR3 DNA: TGCGCCAGCAGTCCCGACAGACTTGCTACCGGGGAGCTGTTTTTT
J gene: TRBJ1-2; V gene: TRBV30; CDR3 length: 16; clone size: NA; D gene: TRBD1; CDR3 protein: CAWDITGGYLPQGYTF; CDR3 DNA: TGTGCCTGGGATATTACAGGGGGCTATCTTCCTCAGGGCTACACCTTC
J gene: TRBJ2-7; V gene: TRBV27; CDR3 length: 16; clone size: NA; D gene: TRBD1; CDR3 protein: CASSPGQGQGWGEQYF; CDR3 DNA: TGTGCCAGCAGTCCGGGACAGGGACAGGGGTGGGGCGAGCAGTACTTC
J gene: TRBJ2-7; V gene: TRBV7-9; CDR3 length: 12; clone size: NA; D gene: TRBD2; CDR3 protein: CAARGSSYEQYF; CDR3 DNA: TGTGCCGCCCGCGGGAGCTCCTACGAGCAGTACTTC
J gene: TRBJ2-3; V gene: TRBV6-5; CDR3 length: 12; clone size: NA; D gene: NA; CDR3 protein: CATTFLVNTQYF; CDR3 DNA: TGTGCCACCACTTTCCTAGTAAATACGCAGTATTTT
J gene: TRBJ1-1; V gene: TRBV2; CDR3 length: 14; clone size: NA; D gene: TRBD1; CDR3 protein: CASRDRVVGTEAFF; CDR3 DNA: TGTGCCAGCAGAGACAGGGTAGTAGGCACTGAAGCTTTCTTT
J gene: TRBJ2-2; V gene: TRBV10-3; CDR3 length: 17; clone size: NA; D gene: TRBD2; CDR3 protein: CAISESGSGGAGGELFF; CDR3 DNA: TGTGCCATCAGTGAGTCGGGAAGCGGGGGCGCCGGCGGGGAGCTGTTTTTT
J gene: TRBJ1-2; V gene: TRBV6-5; CDR3 length: 14; clone size: NA; D gene: NA; CDR3 protein: CASSYSLRSYGYTF; CDR3 DNA: TGTGCCAGCAGTTACTCACTCCGGTCTTATGGCTACACCTTC
J gene: TRBJ2-3; V gene: TRBV5-1; CDR3 length: 14; clone size: NA; D gene: NA; CDR3 protein: CASSPVLLDDTQYF; CDR3 DNA: TGCGCCAGCAGCCCCGTCTTACTAGACGATACGCAGTATTTT
J gene: TRBJ1-4; V gene: TRBV10-2; CDR3 length: 12; clone size: NA; D gene: TRBD1; CDR3 protein: CASRQGNEKLFF; CDR3 DNA: TGCGCCAGCCGACAGGGCAATGAAAAACTGTTTTTT
J gene: TRBJ2-5; V gene: TRBV5-6; CDR3 length: 13; clone size: NA; D gene: TRBD1; CDR3 protein: CASSSAGGKTQYF; CDR3 DNA: TGTGCCAGCAGCAGTGCAGGGGGCAAGACCCAGTACTTC
J gene: TRBJ2-7; V gene: TRBV4-1; CDR3 length: 14; clone size: few; D gene: TRBD2; CDR3 protein: CASSLRTSDYEQYF; CDR3 DNA: TGCGCCAGCAGCCTTAGGACTAGCGACTACGAGCAGTACTTC
J gene: TRBJ1-1; V gene: TRBV6-5; CDR3 length: 16; clone size: few; D gene: TRBD1; CDR3 protein: CASSYSDRGGNTEAFF; CDR3 DNA: TGTGCCAGCAGTTACTCGGACAGGGGGGGGAACACTGAAGCTTTCTTT
J gene: TRBJ2-7; V gene: TRBV2; CDR3 length: 19; clone size: NA; D gene: TRBD2; CDR3 protein: CASSYTSGLAGSRSYEQYF; CDR3 DNA: TGTGCCAGCAGTTACACTTCGGGACTAGCGGGGTCTAGGTCCTACGAGCAGTACTTC
J gene: TRBJ1-4; V gene: TRBV19; CDR3 length: 17; clone size: NA; D gene: NA; CDR3 protein: CASSIFRKRAADEKLFF; CDR3 DNA: TGTGCCAGTAGTATCTTCAGGAAGAGGGCGGCTGATGAAAAACTGTTTTTT
J gene: TRBJ2-4; V gene: TRBV6-1; CDR3 length: 16; clone size: NA; D gene: TRBD1; CDR3 protein: CASSEWPGTGINIQYF; CDR3 DNA: TGTGCCAGCAGTGAATGGCCGGGGACAGGTATAAACATTCAGTACTTC
J gene: TRBJ2-5; V gene: TRBV5-5; CDR3 length: 17; clone size: NA; D gene: TRBD2; CDR3 protein: CASSLTTSGGSQETQYF; CDR3 DNA: TGTGCCAGCAGCTTGACGACTAGCGGGGGGTCCCAAGAGACCCAGTACTTC
J gene: TRBJ1-2; V gene: TRBV18; CDR3 length: 14; clone size: NA; D gene: NA; CDR3 protein: CASSPGAKGYGYTF; CDR3 DNA: TGTGCCAGCTCACCAGGGGCTAAGGGATATGGCTACACCTTC
J gene: TRBJ1-2; V gene: TRBV28; CDR3 length: 14; clone size: NA; D gene: TRBD1; CDR3 protein: CASSRDRGPYGYTF; CDR3 DNA: TGTGCCAGCAGCCGGGACAGGGGTCCCTATGGCTACACCTTC
J gene: TRBJ2-5; V gene: TRBV3-1/TRBV3-2; CDR3 length: 15; clone size: NA; D gene: TRBD2; CDR3 protein: CASRLAGGFQETQYF; CDR3 DNA: TGTGCCAGCAGACTAGCGGGGGGCTTTCAAGAGACCCAGTACTTC
J gene: TRBJ2-5; V gene: TRBV3-1/TRBV3-2; CDR3 length: 14; clone size: NA; D gene: TRBD1; CDR3 protein: CASSQGSRTGRLYF; CDR3 DNA: TGTGCCAGCAGCCAAGGGTCTCGGACAGGCCGCCTATACTTC
J gene: TRBJ2-7; V gene: TRBV5-1; CDR3 length: 14; clone size: NA; D gene: TRBD1; CDR3 protein: CASSIGGTGAEQYF; CDR3 DNA: TGCGCCAGCAGCATCGGTGGGACAGGGGCCGAGCAGTACTTC
J gene: TRBJ2-7; V gene: TRBV27; CDR3 length: 16; clone size: few; D gene: TRBD2; CDR3 protein: CASSPGLAGGPHEQYF; CDR3 DNA: TGTGCCAGCAGTCCGGGACTAGCGGGGGGGCCGCACGAGCAGTACTTC
J gene: TRBJ2-7; V gene: TRBV29-1; CDR3 length: 13; clone size: NA; D gene: NA; CDR3 protein: CSVVGQGLYEQYF; CDR3 DNA: TGCAGCGTTGTAGGGCAGGGACTCTACGAGCAGTACTTC
J gene: TRBJ2-3; V gene: TRBV5-1; CDR3 length: 15; clone size: NA; D gene: TRBD2; CDR3 protein: CASSPGGVVMDTQYF; CDR3 DNA: TGCGCCAGCAGCCCGGGAGGGGTTGTGATGGATACGCAGTATTTT
J gene: TRBJ2-7; V gene: TRBV11-2; CDR3 length: 12; clone size: NA; D gene: NA; CDR3 protein: CASSQGLGEQYF; CDR3 DNA: TGTGCCAGCAGCCAGGGCCTGGGGGAGCAGTACTTC
J gene: TRBJ2-1; V gene: TRBV9; CDR3 length: 16; clone size: NA; D gene: TRBD2; CDR3 protein: CASSVKTTSGDNEQFF; CDR3 DNA: TGTGCCAGCAGCGTAAAAACGACTAGCGGGGACAATGAGCAGTTCTTC
J gene: TRBJ1-1; V gene: TRBV12-3/TRBV12-4; CDR3 length: 12; clone size: NA; D gene: TRBD1; CDR3 protein: CASSLPTGEAFF; CDR3 DNA: TGTGCCAGCAGTCTCCCGACAGGGGAAGCTTTCTTT
J gene: TRBJ1-2; V gene: TRBV25-1; CDR3 length: 13; clone size: NA; D gene: NA; CDR3 protein: CATQGGGYYGYTF; CDR3 DNA: TGTGCCACCCAGGGCGGGGGTTACTATGGCTACACCTTC
J gene: TRBJ2-5; V gene: TRBV23-1; CDR3 length: 22; clone size: NA; D gene: TRBD2; CDR3 protein: CASSPISQTQGLAGLVRETQYF; CDR3 DNA: TGCGCCAGCAGTCCCATCTCCCAAACACAAGGACTAGCGGGGTTGGTTAGAGAGACCCAGTACTTC
J gene: TRBJ2-5; V gene: TRBV5-4; CDR3 length: 16; clone size: NA; D gene: TRBD2; CDR3 protein: CASSPQVAGDKETQYF; CDR3 DNA: TGTGCCAGCAGCCCCCAGGTAGCGGGGGATAAAGAGACCCAGTACTTC
J gene: TRBJ2-6; V gene: TRBV5-1; CDR3 length: 16; clone size: NA; D gene: NA; CDR3 protein: CASSPGKTSGANVLTF; CDR3 DNA: TGCGCCAGCAGCCCAGGGAAAACCTCTGGGGCCAACGTCCTGACTTTC
J gene: TRBJ2-1; V gene: TRBV6-6; CDR3 length: 14; clone size: NA; D gene: TRBD2; CDR3 protein: CASSWGTSGAEQFF; CDR3 DNA: TGTGCCAGCAGTTGGGGGACTAGCGGGGCTGAGCAGTTCTTC
J gene: TRBJ2-7; V gene: TRBV3-1/TRBV3-2; CDR3 length: 14; clone size: few; D gene: TRBD1; CDR3 protein: CASSQATGGREQYF; CDR3 DNA: TGTGCCAGCAGCCAAGCTACAGGGGGGCGCGAGCAGTACTTC
J gene: TRBJ2-3; V gene: TRBV29-1; CDR3 length: 12; clone size: NA; D gene: NA; CDR3 protein: CSVEDGADTQYF; CDR3 DNA: TGCAGCGTTGAAGACGGGGCAGATACGCAGTATTTT
J gene: TRBJ1-5; V gene: TRBV10-3; CDR3 length: 15; clone size: once; D gene: NA; CDR3 protein: CAISGGAAVNTEKHF; CDR3 DNA: TGTGCCATCAGTGGCGGGGCAGCGGTTAATACTGAAAAGCATTTT
J gene: TRBJ2-3; V gene: TRBV25-1; CDR3 length: 15; clone size: NA; D gene: TRBD1; CDR3 protein: CASSTVGTDADTQYF; CDR3 DNA: TGTGCCAGCAGCACCGTTGGGACAGACGCAGATACGCAGTATTTT